The subject of this entry is one T cell receptor (beta chain). Its antigen remains unidentified. 60 Vbeta and 13 Jbeta primers were used in PCR. Assay: immunoSEQ multiplex PCR; the TCRdb copy retains only in-frame clones and omits some. This table holds approximately 68,000 clones. Sampled while nominally healthy, donors likely had unrecorded immune exposures. The CDR3 sequence is 13 residues long. V gave up 2 bases and J gave up 5 bases, with 9 bases separating them. CDR1 and CDR2 (germline): MRHNA, SNTAGT. The sample is drawn from a study of cytomegalovirus exposure and HLA in healthy donors. Study-level points and caveats: Earlier findings revealed that most TCR beta V segments proved productive either about 87% or about 30% of the time. Available immune exposure information covered CMV serostatus only. A missense variant in DCLRE1C was later tied to TCR beta V- and J-gene trimming.

Sequencing was carried out using PBMCs. This chain links TRBV6-4 with TRBJ1-1; a possible D gene is TRBD1 (6 bases). The TCR sequence derives from a female donor in good health and CMV-seropositive. The CDR3 reads CASSDNRETEAFF. DNA of the CDR3: TGTGCCAGCAGTGACAACAGGGAAACTGAAGCTTTCTTT.